This entry lists 30 T cell receptor beta chains sequenced from one sample in a study of blood T cell repertoires in COVID-19. Data came from immunoSEQ multiplex PCR; TCRdb stores just in-frame clones and leaves some out. Of some 290,000 clones listed, around 78% are singletons. Sequenced sample: peripheral blood. These receptors were obtained from a man aged 55 to 70 who had recovered from COVID-19.

The chain couples TRBV20-1 to TRBJ2-7, with 7 nucleotides matching TRBD2. The V gene end was trimmed by 6 bases and the J gene end by 7 bases; junction bases not matched to a gene: 6. The CDR3 runs 11 residues. Germline lookup yields CDR1 DFQATT and CDR2 SNEGSKA (reference sequence). CDR3 DNA: TGCAGTGCCGGGACTATGGGTGAGCAGTACTTC. As protein: CSAGTMGEQYF.

This clone was seen a single time. This sequence joins TRBV24-1 and TRBJ1-1, with TRBD1 matching 12 bases. Unmatched junction bases numbered 7, after V lost 2 bases and J lost 7 bases. CDR1 and CDR2 from the germline V gene are KGHDR and SFDVKD. The length of the CDR3 is 16 residues. The CDR3 DNA sequence: TGTGCCACCAGTGATTCGGGACAGGGGGCTTTTTTTGAAGCTTTCTTT. It codes for CATSDSGQGAFFEAFF.

The chain couples TRBV5-6 to TRBJ2-1; 12 bases fit TRBD2. Germline values: CDR1 SGHDT, CDR2 YYEEEE. CDR3 size: 16 residues. The V gene end was trimmed by 0 bases and the J gene end by 4 bases; junction bases not matched to a gene: 2. The CDR3 reads CASSLGTSGKYNEQFF. The CDR3 nucleotides are TGTGCCAGCAGCTTGGGGACTAGCGGGAAATACAATGAGCAGTTCTTC.

This clone was seen just once. The genes are TRBV20-1 and TRBJ1-5; no reliable D call. Germline V gene sequence: CDR1 DFQATT, CDR2 SNEGSKA (reference sequence). CDR3 length: 17 amino acids. V dropped 3 bases and J dropped 9 bases, with 27 bases sitting between them. DNA of the CDR3: TGCAGTGCTAGTGAGGTCCAAGGCGGCGACCTCCTTGGGCCCCAGCATTTT. This gives the protein CSASEVQGGDLLGPQHF.

The chain couples TRBV29-1 to TRBJ2-1; 12 bases line up with TRBD2. The CDR3 has 16 residues. V gave up 1 base and J gave up 2 bases; unmatched junction bases: 3. The germline gives CDR1 SQVTM, CDR2 ANQGSEA. The CDR3 bases are TGCAGCGTTGAAGGGCTAGCGGGAGGGCCCTACAATGAGCAGTTCTTC. It encodes CSVEGLAGGPYNEQFF.

The V gene is TRBV4-1, the J gene TRBJ1-5; TRBD1 matches 7 bases. The J segment lost 0 bases and the V segment lost 2 bases, leaving 4 bases of the junction unmatched. The germline CDR1 and CDR2 sequences are MGHRA and YSYEKL. The CDR3 is made up of 16 amino acids. The CDR3 protein is CASSQRQGYSNQPQHF. The CDR3 DNA sequence: TGCGCCAGCAGCCAAAGACAGGGCTATAGCAATCAGCCCCAGCATTTT.

The chain uses TRBV3-1 (or the pseudogene TRBV3-2) and TRBJ2-1; 11 nucleotides match TRBD1. The J segment lost 6 bases and the V segment lost 4 bases, leaving 14 bases of the junction unmatched. The CDR3 is 18 amino acids. Germline V gives CDR1 LGHDT, CDR2 YNNKEL (reference sequence). CDR3 sequence: CASSPTIPGTGGLNEQFF. CDR3 DNA sequence: TGTGCCAGCAGCCCCACCATTCCCGGGACAGGGGGTCTCAATGAGCAGTTCTTC.

This rearrangement joins TRBV5-5 to TRBJ1-5; D not resolved. V dropped 0 bases and J dropped 3 bases, with 13 bases sitting between them. The CDR3 spans 16 residues. Per germline, CDR1 SGHKS and CDR2 YYEKEE (reference sequence). The CDR3: CASSLVPGSFNQPQHF. The CDR3 DNA is TGTGCCAGCAGCTTGGTACCGGGGAGTTTCAATCAGCCCCAGCATTTT.

Comments on this clone: A read error may account for a junction end that differs from germline. This chain connects TRBV4-1 to TRBJ1-1, with 7 nucleotides matching TRBD1. CDR3 size: 15 residues. Per the germline V gene, CDR1 is MGHRA and CDR2 is YSYEKL. DNA of the CDR3: TGCGCCAGCAGCAAAGATCAGGGGGTGAACACTGAAGCTTTCTTT. It is translated as CASSKDQGVNTEAFF.

The chain couples TRBV6-2 or TRBV6-3 to TRBJ2-3; D is undetermined. CDR3 length equals 14 residues. The V and J ends lost 0 bases and 4 bases respectively, with 8 bases between them. Looked up from germline, CDR1 is MNHEY and CDR2 is SVGEGT. This chain's CDR3 is CASSYSQVADTQYF. CDR3 DNA sequence: TGTGCCAGCAGTTACTCTCAGGTGGCAGATACGCAGTATTTT.

The V gene is TRBV2, the J gene TRBJ1-2; D is unclear. Germline-derived CDR1 and CDR2 are SNHLY and FYNNEI. V shed 2 bases and J shed 5 bases, with 6 bases lying between them. This CDR3 spans 12 amino acids. The CDR3 nucleotides are TGTGCCAGCAGTGAATTCCTTTATGGCTACACCTTC. Protein sequence: CASSEFLYGYTF. Filled out from reference TRBV2 and TRBJ1-2, the complete variable domain reads EPEVTQTPSHQVTQMGQEVILRCVPISNHLYFYWYRQILGQKVEFLVSFYNNEISEKSEIFDDQFSVERPDGSNFTLKIRSTKLEDSAMYFCASSEFLYGYTFGSGTRLTVV.

This clone was seen a few times. J is TRBJ1-5 and V is TRBV7-8; maybe TRBD1 (6 bases). Germline loops: CDR1 SGHVS, CDR2 FQNEAQ. The V and J ends lost 5 bases and 7 bases respectively, with 24 bases between them. CDR3 length: 17 residues. The CDR3 spells CASSAIAGTLGVQPQHF. The CDR3, as DNA: TGTGCCAGCAGCGCGATAGCCGGGACACTGGGCGTCCAGCCCCAGCATTTT.

The chain is built from TRBV7-2 and TRBJ2-7; a weak D match, TRBD2 (6 bases). Per germline, CDR1 SGHTA and CDR2 FQGNSA. Trimming left V 5 bases short and J 9 bases short, with 20 bases between. CDR3 size: 14 residues. For the CDR3, the DNA is TGTGCCAGCAGCCTCCCCGGGACTCGGGATGGGCAGTACTTC. It encodes CASSLPGTRDGQYF. The whole variable domain, remainder taken from reference TRBV7-2 and TRBJ2-7, is GAGVSQSPSNKVTEKGKDVELRCDPISGHTALYWYRQSLGQGLEFLIYFQGNSAPDKSGLPSDRFSAERTGGSVSTLTIQRTQQEDSAVYLCASSLPGTRDGQYFGPGTRLTVT.

V and J are TRBV18 and TRBJ2-1; D unresolved. V was cut by 1 base and J by 8 bases, with 12 bases left in between. The CDR3 loop spans 14 amino acids. From germline, CDR1 is KGHSH and CDR2 LQKENI. The CDR3 DNA reads TGTGCCAGCTCACCACAATTACCAGTCGATGAGCAGTTCTTC. It is translated as CASSPQLPVDEQFF. The entire variable domain, with the rest obtained from reference TRBV18 and TRBJ2-1, is as follows: NAGVMQNPRHLVRRRGQEARLRCSPMKGHSHVYWYRQLPEEGLKFMVYLQKENIIDESGMPKERFSAEFPKEGPSILRIQQVVRGDSAAYFCASSPQLPVDEQFFGPGTRLTVL.

The V gene is TRBV15, the J gene TRBJ1-6, with D perhaps TRBD1 (5 bases). This CDR3 is 17 amino acids long. V was clipped by 1 base and J by 0 bases, with 10 bases between them. Looked up from germline, CDR1 is LNHNV and CDR2 is YYDKDF (reference sequence). The CDR3 sequence is CATSRVRGSSYNSPLHF. The CDR3, as DNA: TGTGCCACCAGCAGAGTTCGGGGGAGCTCCTATAATTCACCCCTCCACTTT.

The chain links TRBV7-9 to TRBJ2-7, with 7 bases identical to TRBD2. Germline values: CDR1 SEHNR, CDR2 FQNEAQ (reference sequence). The CDR3 length is 14 residues. V gave up 0 bases and J gave up 6 bases; unmatched junction bases: 5. The CDR3 nucleotides read TGTGCCAGCAGCTTAGCGGGAGGGCCTTTCGAGCAGTACTTC. The encoded protein is CASSLAGGPFEQYF.

The chain links TRBV6-2 or TRBV6-3 to TRBJ2-2, with D tentatively TRBD2 (5 bases). The V and J ends lost 2 bases and 6 bases respectively, with 10 bases between them. The CDR3 consists of 14 residues. Germline CDR1 and CDR2: MNHEY and SVGEGT. The CDR3 protein is CASSYPSRAGELFF. The CDR3 DNA is TGTGCCAGCAGTTACCCATCGAGGGCCGGGGAGCTGTTTTTT.

V gene TRBV19 combines with J gene TRBJ2-2; D call uncertain. The CDR3 has 15 amino acids. V dropped 3 bases and J dropped 6 bases, with 14 bases sitting between them. Germline V CDR1 and CDR2: LNHDA, SQIVND (reference sequence). CDR3 in amino acids: CASSIVTPQAGELFF. The CDR3 nucleotides read TGTGCCAGTAGTATCGTAACCCCCCAGGCCGGGGAGCTGTTTTTT.

This clone was counted between two and nine times. The chain has TRBV5-5 and TRBJ2-2; 9 bases are a match to TRBD2. The CDR3 extends over 17 amino acids. Looked up from germline, CDR1 is SGHKS and CDR2 is YYEKEE (reference sequence). Trimming cost V 4 bases and J 3 bases; bases outside gene matches: 10. This chain's CDR3 is CASSITGGRVDTGELFF. The CDR3 DNA follows: TGTGCCAGCAGCATCACGGGCGGGAGGGTGGACACCGGGGAGCTGTTTTTT.

The chain is built from TRBV3-1 (or the pseudogene TRBV3-2) and TRBJ2-4; tentatively, D is TRBD2 (5 bases). CDR1 LGHDT and CDR2 YNNKEL come from the germline V gene (reference sequence). The CDR3 is 16 amino acids. Trimming stripped 1 base from V and 1 base from J, with 11 bases between. Here the CDR3 DNA reads TGTGCCAGCAGCCAAGGCGGTTCGGGGGCCAAAAACATTCAGTACTTC. As protein: CASSQGGSGAKNIQYF.

This chain links TRBV7-6 with TRBJ1-1; 11 positions agree with TRBD1. V lost 4 bases to trimming and J lost 3 bases; unmatched junction nucleotides: 7. Germline lookup yields CDR1 SGHVS and CDR2 FNYEAQ. The CDR3 covers 16 residues. The CDR3 is CASSSTLGQGDTEAFF. The CDR3, as DNA: TGTGCCAGCAGCTCTACCTTGGGACAGGGGGACACTGAAGCTTTCTTT.

Here the CDR3 DNA reads TGTGCCAGCAGCCGAGCTAGGGAGGAGACCCAGTACTTC. Translating it yields CASSRAREETQYF. This sequence joins TRBV14 and TRBJ2-5; a weak D match, TRBD2 (5 bases). The CDR3 length is 13 residues. Trimming took 4 bases from V and 5 from J, leaving 11 bases between them. Germline V lookup: CDR1 SGHDN, CDR2 FVKESK.

J is TRBJ2-7 and V is TRBV7-9, with 10 nucleotides matching TRBD1. This CDR3 has 14 amino acids. The germline CDR1 and CDR2 sequences are SEHNR and FQNEAQ (reference sequence). The trim removed 3 bases at V and 5 bases at J, leaving 4 bases unmatched. The CDR3 loop is CASSFGTGAHEQYF. CDR3 DNA sequence: TGTGCCAGCAGCTTCGGGACAGGGGCCCACGAGCAGTACTTC.

The chain couples TRBV2 to TRBJ2-1, with D tentatively TRBD1 (6 bases). CDR1 and CDR2 from the germline V gene are SNHLY and FYNNEI. The germline V and J ends were trimmed by 4 bases and 4 bases, with 8 bases remaining between them. The CDR3 is made up of 13 amino acids. In nucleotides, the CDR3 is TGTGCCAGCAGTGTCCAGGGGTACAATGAGCAGTTCTTC. This encodes CASSVQGYNEQFF.

The chain has TRBV5-6 and TRBJ2-7, with D perhaps matching TRBD1 (8 bases). This CDR3 has 15 residues. Trimming removed 4 bases from V and 1 base from J, with 15 bases in between. Germline V gene lookup returns CDR1 SGHDT and CDR2 YYEEEE. The CDR3 coding sequence is TGTGCCAGCAGCATAAGCGGGACAGGTTCCTACGAGCAGTACTTC. The encoded protein is CASSISGTGSYEQYF.

This clone has more than one count but fewer than ten. The rearrangement uses TRBV5-4 and TRBJ2-7, with TRBD1 matching over 7 bases. CDR3 size: 14 residues. The germline CDR1 and CDR2 sequences are SGHNT and YYREEE (reference sequence). J lost 1 base, V lost 4 bases, and 5 bases had no gene match. CDR3 sequence: CASSPTGQSYEQYF. DNA for the CDR3: TGTGCCAGCAGCCCGACGGGACAGTCCTACGAGCAGTACTTC.

The chain links TRBV5-5 to TRBJ2-3, with no clear D. This CDR3 is built from 12 residues. Looked up from germline, CDR1 is SGHKS and CDR2 is YYEKEE (reference sequence). Trimming pared 7 bases from V and 5 bases from J, leaving 11 bases between. Written as DNA, the CDR3 is TGTGCCAGCCTTACAGACGTAGATACGCAGTATTTT. Translated, it gives CASLTDVDTQYF.

The rearrangement joins TRBV5-1 to TRBJ1-4; TRBD1 agrees at 9 bases. The CDR3 loop spans 14 amino acids. V shed 3 bases and J 8 bases; nucleotides not matched to a gene: 5. Germline CDR1 SGHRS, CDR2 YFSETQ. CDR3 sequence: CASSSQGAGEKLFF. CDR3 DNA sequence: TGCGCCAGCAGCTCACAGGGGGCGGGGGAAAAACTGTTTTTT.

The table lists this clone with a few counts. The chain carries TRBV11-1 and TRBJ1-1; D perhaps matches TRBD1 (6 bases). This CDR3 has 13 amino acids. Trimming removed 4 bases at V and 1 base at J, with 7 bases between. Looked up from germline, CDR1 is SGHAT and CDR2 is FQDESV (reference sequence). CDR3 coding DNA: TGTGCCAGCAGCTCCAGGGGGAACACTGAAGCTTTCTTT. Translation gives CASSSRGNTEAFF. The variable domain in full, completed from reference TRBV11-1 and TRBJ1-1, reads EAEVAQSPRYKITEKSQAVAFWCDPISGHATLYWYRQILGQGPELLVQFQDESVVDDSQLPKDRFSAERLKGVDSTLKIQPAELGDSAMYLCASSSRGNTEAFFGQGTRLTVV.

This sequence joins TRBV19 and TRBJ2-1, with 12 bases aligning to TRBD2. The V and J ends lost 4 bases and 0 bases, in that order; junction bases with no gene match: 4. The germline CDR1 and CDR2 sequences are LNHDA and SQIVND (reference sequence). The CDR3 is 17 amino acids. The CDR3: CASSRGLAGSSYNEQFF. The CDR3 coding sequence is TGTGCCAGTAGTAGGGGACTAGCGGGCAGCTCCTACAATGAGCAGTTCTTC.